A selection of T cell receptor beta chains follows, all from one sample in a study of blood T cell dynamics during melanoma immunotherapy. Only in-frame clones appear in the TCRdb table, and some are missing; sequencing was by immunoSEQ multiplex PCR. The sample holds more than 11,000 clones, about nine tenths seen once. The material sequenced was blood, taken from a patient treated with checkpoint blockade. The receptor source for this set is a human donor with melanoma. The CDR3 runs from the conserved cysteine through the conserved F or W. The D gene is left open where the match is weak. Part of the rows lack a size; the others show once, few, many or a class for expanded clones.

TRBV30	TRBJ1-6	once	TRBD1	15	CAWIREGQGNSPLHF	TGTGCCTGGATAAGAGAGGGACAGGGGAATTCACCCCTCCACTTT
TRBV4-3	TRBJ1-2	NA	NA	16	CASSHDLGTDNYGYTF	TGCGCCAGCAGCCATGATCTCGGGACTGATAACTATGGCTACACCTTC
TRBV7-2	TRBJ2-3	NA	NA	15	CASSLDLAPWDTQYF	TGTGCCAGCAGCTTAGATCTAGCCCCTTGGGATACGCAGTATTTT
TRBV20-1	TRBJ1-4	NA	NA	11	CSAPLTPELFF	TGCAGTGCCCCTTTAACCCCAGAACTGTTTTTT
TRBV5-4	TRBJ2-3	NA	TRBD1	14	CASSLDRGTDAQYF	TGTGCCAGCAGCTTGGACAGGGGCACAGATGCGCAGTATTTT
TRBV11-2	TRBJ2-5	NA	TRBD1	16	CASSHPPGQAEETQYF	TGTGCCAGCAGCCATCCCCCGGGACAGGCGGAAGAGACCCAGTACTTC
TRBV5-4	TRBJ2-2	NA	NA	15	CASSLEQGFPGELFF	TGTGCCAGCAGCTTGGAGCAGGGGTTTCCCGGGGAGCTGTTTTTT
TRBV30	TRBJ1-5	NA	NA	15	CAWSPPGASEQPQHF	TGTGCCTGGAGTCCACCCGGGGCTTCCGAGCAGCCCCAGCATTTT
TRBV6-6	TRBJ2-1	NA	TRBD2	15	CASSYLAGDYNEQFF	TGTGCCAGCAGTTACCTAGCGGGGGACTACAATGAGCAGTTCTTC
TRBV6-6	TRBJ1-2	NA	NA	15	CASSRGGARLDGYTF	TGTGCCAGCAGCCGAGGGGGGGCACGACTTGATGGCTACACCTTC
TRBV5-6	TRBJ1-2	NA	NA	13	CASSLMGDYGYTF	TGTGCCAGCAGCTTGATGGGCGACTATGGCTACACCTTC
TRBV9	TRBJ2-3	NA	TRBD2	14	CATGSGAPTDTQYF	TGTGCCACCGGGAGCGGGGCCCCAACAGATACGCAGTATTTT
TRBV11-2	TRBJ2-3	NA	NA	11	CASSPGDTQYF	TGTGCCAGCAGCCCCGGAGATACGCAGTATTTT
TRBV12-5	TRBJ2-3	NA	NA	14	CASGLGGFGDTQYF	TGTGCTAGTGGTTTGGGAGGGTTCGGAGATACGCAGTATTTT
TRBV7-3	TRBJ1-2	NA	TRBD1	14	CASSLTAGGGGYTF	TGTGCCAGCAGCTTAACGGCAGGGGGCGGGGGCTACACCTTC
TRBV18	TRBJ1-2	NA	TRBD1	16	CASSGTGTALLYGYTF	TGTGCCAGCTCAGGTACCGGGACAGCACTTCTCTATGGCTACACCTTC
TRBV7-2	TRBJ2-7	NA	NA	14	CASSLGARNYEQYF	TGTGCCAGCAGCTTAGGGGCTAGAAACTACGAGCAGTACTTC
TRBV9	TRBJ2-1	NA	TRBD1	18	CASSAPSNRGLSLNEQFF	TGTGCCAGCAGCGCACCCTCAAACAGGGGCCTCTCTTTGAATGAGCAGTTCTTC
TRBV19	TRBJ1-3	NA	NA	16	CASTPGQPNRGDTIYF	TGTGCCAGCACCCCAGGACAGCCTAACCGAGGGGACACCATATATTTT
TRBV9	TRBJ1-2	NA	TRBD1	14	CASSVSEQGGGYTF	TGTGCCAGCAGCGTATCGGAGCAGGGGGGTGGCTACACCTTC
TRBV11-2	TRBJ2-3	once	TRBD2	15	CASSFYSGGTDTQYF	TGTGCCAGCAGCTTTTACAGCGGGGGGACAGATACGCAGTATTTT
TRBV30	TRBJ2-3	NA	TRBD2	15	CAWSVFSGGRDTQYF	TGTGCCTGGAGTGTGTTTAGCGGGGGGAGGGATACGCAGTATTTT
TRBV19	TRBJ1-5	few	TRBD1	15	CASSRAGGSNQPQHF	TGTGCCAGTAGCAGGGCAGGGGGAAGCAATCAGCCCCAGCATTTT